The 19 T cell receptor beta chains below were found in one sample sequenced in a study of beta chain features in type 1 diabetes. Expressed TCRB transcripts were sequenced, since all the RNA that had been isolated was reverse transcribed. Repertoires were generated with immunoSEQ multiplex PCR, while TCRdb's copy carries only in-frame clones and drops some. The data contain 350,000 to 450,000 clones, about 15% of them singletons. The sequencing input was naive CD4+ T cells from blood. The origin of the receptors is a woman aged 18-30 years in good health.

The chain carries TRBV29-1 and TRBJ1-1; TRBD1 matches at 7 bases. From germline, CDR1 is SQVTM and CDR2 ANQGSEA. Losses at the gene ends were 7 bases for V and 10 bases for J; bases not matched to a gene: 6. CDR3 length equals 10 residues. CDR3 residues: CSADRVGAFF. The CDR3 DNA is TGCAGCGCTGACAGGGTAGGAGCTTTCTTT.

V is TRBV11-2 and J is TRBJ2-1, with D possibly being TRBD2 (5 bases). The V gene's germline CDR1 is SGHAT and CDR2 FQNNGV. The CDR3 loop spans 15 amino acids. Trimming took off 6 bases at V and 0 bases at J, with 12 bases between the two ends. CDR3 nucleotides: TGTGCCAGCAGGTTCAGTGGAGGCTCCTACAATGAGCAGTTCTTC. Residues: CASRFSGGSYNEQFF.

The CDR3 bases are TGTGCCAGCAGTTCCGACAGGGGTCCTAGCACAGATACGCAGTATTTT. This encodes CASSSDRGPSTDTQYF. The rearrangement uses TRBV27 and TRBJ2-3; 8 bases line up with TRBD1. The CDR3 spans 16 residues. Germline CDR1 and CDR2: MNHEY and SMNVEV (reference sequence). The junction had 6 bases not matched to a gene; V was cut back by 4 bases and J by 0 bases.

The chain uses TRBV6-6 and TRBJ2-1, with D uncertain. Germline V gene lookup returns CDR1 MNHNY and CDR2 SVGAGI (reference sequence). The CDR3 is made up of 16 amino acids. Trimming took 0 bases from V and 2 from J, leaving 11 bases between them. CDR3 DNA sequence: TGTGCCAGCAGTTACTCGTCCTGGCAGACCTACAATGAGCAGTTCTTC. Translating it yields CASSYSSWQTYNEQFF.

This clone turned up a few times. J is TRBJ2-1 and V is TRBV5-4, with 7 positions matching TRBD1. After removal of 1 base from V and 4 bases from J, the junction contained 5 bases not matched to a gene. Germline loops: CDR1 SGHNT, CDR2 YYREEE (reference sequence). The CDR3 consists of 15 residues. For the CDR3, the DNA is TGTGCCAGCAGCTTGCAAGGGGGCAATTACAATGAGCAGTTCTTC. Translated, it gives CASSLQGGNYNEQFF.

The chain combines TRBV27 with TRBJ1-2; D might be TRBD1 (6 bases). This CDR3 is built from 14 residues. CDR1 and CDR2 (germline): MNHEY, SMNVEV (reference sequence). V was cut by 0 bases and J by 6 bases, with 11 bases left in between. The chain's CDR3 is CASSLSRGAHGYTF. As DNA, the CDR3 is TGTGCCAGCAGTTTATCGCGGGGGGCGCATGGCTACACCTTC.

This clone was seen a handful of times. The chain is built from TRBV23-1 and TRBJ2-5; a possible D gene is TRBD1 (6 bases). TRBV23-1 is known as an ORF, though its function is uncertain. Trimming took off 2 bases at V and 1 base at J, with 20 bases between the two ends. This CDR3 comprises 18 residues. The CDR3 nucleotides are TGCGCCAGCAGTCAACCCCCGACCTTACAGGGCCTCCAAGAGACCCAGTACTTC. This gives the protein CASSQPPTLQGLQETQYF.

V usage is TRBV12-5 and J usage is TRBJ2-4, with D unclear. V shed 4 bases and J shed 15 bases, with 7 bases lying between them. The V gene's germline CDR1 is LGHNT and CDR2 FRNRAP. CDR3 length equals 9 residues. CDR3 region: CASGSYPYF. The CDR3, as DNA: TGTGCTAGTGGTTCCTATCCGTACTTC.

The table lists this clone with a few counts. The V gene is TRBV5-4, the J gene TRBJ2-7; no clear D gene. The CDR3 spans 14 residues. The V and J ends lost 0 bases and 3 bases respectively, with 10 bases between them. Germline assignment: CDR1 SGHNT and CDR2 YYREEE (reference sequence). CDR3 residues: CASSLGASFYEQYF. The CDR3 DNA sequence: TGTGCCAGCAGCTTGGGGGCGTCCTTCTACGAGCAGTACTTC.

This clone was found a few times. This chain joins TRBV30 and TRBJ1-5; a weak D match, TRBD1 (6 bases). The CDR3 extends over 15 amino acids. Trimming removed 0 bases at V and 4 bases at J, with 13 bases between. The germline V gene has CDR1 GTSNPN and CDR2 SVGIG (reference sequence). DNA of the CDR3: TGTGCCTGGAGTGTACCGGGCAGGGGAAATCAGCCCCAGCATTTT. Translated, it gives CAWSVPGRGNQPQHF.

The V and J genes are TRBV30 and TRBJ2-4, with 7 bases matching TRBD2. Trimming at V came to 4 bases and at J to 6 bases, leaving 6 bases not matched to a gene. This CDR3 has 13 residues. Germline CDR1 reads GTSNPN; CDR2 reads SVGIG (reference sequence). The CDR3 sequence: CAWTLGGVNIQYF. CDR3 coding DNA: TGTGCCTGGACCCTGGGAGGGGTAAACATTCAGTACTTC.

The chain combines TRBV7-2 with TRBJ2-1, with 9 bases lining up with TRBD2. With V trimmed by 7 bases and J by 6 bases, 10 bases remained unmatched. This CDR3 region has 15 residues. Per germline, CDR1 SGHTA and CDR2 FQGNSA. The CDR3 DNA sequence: TGTGCCAGCACCGGGAGCAGCGGGAGGTCCAATGAGCAGTTCTTC. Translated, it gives CASTGSSGRSNEQFF.

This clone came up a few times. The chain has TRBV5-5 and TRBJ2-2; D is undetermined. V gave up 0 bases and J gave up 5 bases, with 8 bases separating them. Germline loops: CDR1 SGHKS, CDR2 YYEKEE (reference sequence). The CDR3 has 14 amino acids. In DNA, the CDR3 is TGTGCCAGCAGCTTGGTCGTATTAACCGGGGAGCTGTTTTTT. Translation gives CASSLVVLTGELFF.

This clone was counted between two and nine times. CDR3 sequence (DNA): TGTGCCAGCACCTCCCAGGGTTCGCAGAGCTACGAGCAGTACTTC. This translates into CASTSQGSQSYEQYF. V gene TRBV28 combines with J gene TRBJ2-7; possibly TRBD1 for D (5 bases). V gave up 7 bases and J gave up 3 bases, with 19 bases separating them. Germline V gene data show CDR1 as MDHEN and CDR2 as SYDVKM. The CDR3 consists of 15 residues.

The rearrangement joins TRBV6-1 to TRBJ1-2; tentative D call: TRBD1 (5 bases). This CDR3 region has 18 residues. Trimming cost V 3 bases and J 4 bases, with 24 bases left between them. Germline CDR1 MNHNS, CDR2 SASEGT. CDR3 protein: CASSEPGHNMGSAYGYTF. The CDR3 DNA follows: TGTGCCAGCAGTGAGCCCGGACATAACATGGGATCAGCCTATGGCTACACCTTC.

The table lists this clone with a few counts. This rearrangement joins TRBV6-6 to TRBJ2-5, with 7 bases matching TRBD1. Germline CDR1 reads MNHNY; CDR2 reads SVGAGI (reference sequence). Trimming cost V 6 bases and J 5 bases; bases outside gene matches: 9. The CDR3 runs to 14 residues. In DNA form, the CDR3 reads TGTGCCAGCAGCGACAGGGTCATCGTGGAGACCCAGTACTTC. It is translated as CASSDRVIVETQYF.

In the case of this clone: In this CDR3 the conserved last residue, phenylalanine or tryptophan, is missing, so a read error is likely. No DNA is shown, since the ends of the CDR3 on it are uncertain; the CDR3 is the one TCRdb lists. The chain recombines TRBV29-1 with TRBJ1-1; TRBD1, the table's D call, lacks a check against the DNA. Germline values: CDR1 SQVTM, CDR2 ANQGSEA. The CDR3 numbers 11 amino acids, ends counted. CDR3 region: CSVGQTGEARV.

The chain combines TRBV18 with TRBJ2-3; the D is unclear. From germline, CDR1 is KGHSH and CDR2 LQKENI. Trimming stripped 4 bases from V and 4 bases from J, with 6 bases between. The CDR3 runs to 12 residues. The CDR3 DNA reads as TGTGCCAGCTCACTTCGGGCAGATACGCAGTATTTT. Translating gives CASSLRADTQYF. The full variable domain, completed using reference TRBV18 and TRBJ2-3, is NAGVMQNPRHLVRRRGQEARLRCSPMKGHSHVYWYRQLPEEGLKFMVYLQKENIIDESGMPKERFSAEFPKEGPSILRIQQVVRGDSAAYFCASSLRADTQYFGPGTRLTVL.

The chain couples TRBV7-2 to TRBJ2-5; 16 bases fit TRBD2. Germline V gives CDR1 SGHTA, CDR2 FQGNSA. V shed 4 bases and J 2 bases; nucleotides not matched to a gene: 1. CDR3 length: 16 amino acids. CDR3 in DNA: TGTGCCAGCAGCTCGGGACTAGCGGGAGGGCAAGAGACCCAGTACTTC. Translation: CASSSGLAGGQETQYF.